This TCR beta chain was recovered during a study of blood T cell repertoires in COVID-19. Turning to the study itself: Whether acute or convalescent, the COVID-19 samples came from the United States, Italy and Spain. PBMCs, B-cell-depleted T cells, or T cells were the source of the cDNA or gDNA that made up the material.

CDR3 size: 16 residues. Trimming at V came to 3 bases and at J to 2 bases, leaving 6 bases not matched to a gene. The germline CDR1 and CDR2 sequences are SGHRS and YFSETQ. The authors' processing: Reference gene primer amplification gave nucleated cell count estimates. Sequenced by immunoSEQ multiplex PCR; TCRdb stores in-frame clones only, minus some. The D gene and trimming were derived from the DNA, and the V and J assignments and clone size from that table. Among under 250,000 clones listed, about 83% were seen once. The chain carries TRBV5-1 and TRBJ2-3; 10 nucleotides agree with TRBD2. The sequence was collected from a woman of 80 years or more with COVID-19, enrolled during active disease. The specimen was peripheral blood. Here the CDR3 reads CASSSLAGAYTDTQYF. The CDR3 nucleotides read TGCGCCAGCAGCTCTCTAGCGGGGGCTTACACAGATACGCAGTATTTT.